A single sample gave rise to the 29 T cell receptor beta chains below, sequenced in a study of blood T cell repertoires in COVID-19. Profiling relied on immunoSEQ multiplex PCR, and the TCRdb table lists in-frame clones only, not all of them. The sample contains over 250,000 clones, 87% of which appear only once. Sequenced: PBMCs or T cells enriched from blood (not recorded which). The source of these receptors is a woman under 30 who had recovered from COVID-19.

The chain links TRBV18 to TRBJ2-3; 9 nucleotides line up with TRBD2. Trimming removed 0 bases from V and 4 bases from J; junction bases left unmatched: 2. CDR1 and CDR2 from the germline V gene are KGHSH and LQKENI. The CDR3 is 15 residues long. DNA of the CDR3: TGTGCCAGCTCACCACCGAGCGGGAGGTCAGATACGCAGTATTTT. Translation: CASSPPSGRSDTQYF.

This clone appeared a single time. The chain joins TRBV9 to TRBJ2-1; D perhaps matches TRBD2 (6 bases). Germline V gene lookup returns CDR1 SGDLS and CDR2 YYNGEE. Trimming took 6 bases from V and 4 from J, leaving 14 bases between them. The CDR3 loop spans 14 amino acids. The CDR3 DNA reads as TGTGCCAGCACCCCGTTGGGGGGATACAATGAGCAGTTCTTC. This encodes CASTPLGGYNEQFF.

This chain joins TRBV28 and TRBJ2-4; a possible D gene is TRBD2 (5 bases). This CDR3 has 14 residues. Per germline, CDR1 MDHEN and CDR2 SYDVKM. Trimming removed 6 bases from V and 2 bases from J, with 11 bases in between. CDR3 bases: TGTGCCAGCAGGCCCGGGAATCCCAAAAACATTCAGTACTTC. It translates to CASRPGNPKNIQYF.

The chain carries TRBV7-8 and TRBJ1-4; 7 nucleotides agree with TRBD1. The CDR3 has 14 amino acids. Germline V CDR1 and CDR2: SGHVS, FQNEAQ. Unmatched junction bases numbered 4, after V lost 5 bases and J lost 4 bases. For the CDR3, the DNA is TGTGCCAGCAGCCTGACAGGGAATAATGAAAAACTGTTTTTT. Translation gives CASSLTGNNEKLFF. Complete variable domain (other parts from reference TRBV7-8 and TRBJ1-4): GAGVSQSPRYKVAKRGQDVALRCDPISGHVSLFWYQQALGQGPEFLTYFQNEAQLDKSGLPSDRFFAERPEGSVSTLKIQRTQQEDSAVYLCASSLTGNNEKLFFGSGTQLSVL.

CDR3 in DNA: TGTGCCAGCTCACGAGAACAACTAGCGGGGGGTCCCTACGAGCAGTACTTC. Translating it yields CASSREQLAGGPYEQYF. This chain uses TRBV18 with TRBJ2-7, with 12 bases fitting TRBD2. V dropped 4 bases and J dropped 2; count of bases not matched to a gene: 9. Germline lookup yields CDR1 KGHSH and CDR2 LQKENI. The CDR3 runs to 17 residues.

This chain links TRBV6-4 with TRBJ1-6; D uncertain. The CDR3 spans 14 residues. The V and J ends lost 3 bases and 3 bases respectively, with 6 bases between them. Germline loops: CDR1 MRHNA, CDR2 SNTAGT. CDR3 nucleotide sequence: TGTGCCAGCAGTGAGGAGTTCTATAATTCACCCCTCCACTTT. It codes for CASSEEFYNSPLHF.

The chain employs TRBV2 and TRBJ1-4; maybe TRBD1 (6 bases). Germline V CDR1 and CDR2: SNHLY, FYNNEI. V was trimmed by 8 bases and J by 6 bases, leaving 22 bases between them. This CDR3 is built from 16 residues. CDR3 region: CASRDRSRPSYEKLFF. CDR3 nucleotides: TGTGCCAGCCGCGACAGGTCGCGACCTTCCTATGAAAAACTGTTTTTT.

The rearrangement links TRBV7-9 to TRBJ1-4, with no clear D. Germline V gives CDR1 SEHNR, CDR2 FQNEAQ (reference sequence). This CDR3 contains 17 residues. V shed 3 bases and J shed 1 base, with 15 bases lying between them. CDR3 protein: CASSLNIATGTNEKLFF. DNA of the CDR3: TGTGCCAGCAGCTTGAATATCGCAACCGGAACTAATGAAAAACTGTTTTTT.

This clone was detected a few times. V usage is TRBV27 and J usage is TRBJ1-1; D gene unclear. Germline lookup yields CDR1 MNHEY and CDR2 SMNVEV (reference sequence). The CDR3 loop spans 16 amino acids. Between the trimmed V and J ends, which lost 2 bases and 0 bases, there was a span of 13 bases. The CDR3 coding sequence is TGTGCCAGCAGTTTAGGCGGCTTTTACATGAACACTGAAGCTTTCTTT. It codes for CASSLGGFYMNTEAFF.

This clone occurred once. The chain uses TRBV18 and TRBJ2-5, with 8 bases lining up with TRBD1. The length of the CDR3 is 15 residues. In germline, CDR1 is KGHSH, CDR2 LQKENI. V lost 3 bases, J lost 4 bases, and 7 bases stayed unmatched. The CDR3 protein is CASSPKMTGAETQYF. The CDR3 nucleotides read TGTGCCAGCTCACCTAAAATGACAGGGGCAGAGACCCAGTACTTC.

The chain employs TRBV30 and TRBJ2-1, with a tentative D call TRBD2 (7 bases). This CDR3 comprises 13 residues. V lost 2 bases to trimming and J lost 8 bases, with 13 bases between them. Germline V lookup: CDR1 GTSNPN, CDR2 SVGIG (reference sequence). The CDR3 coding sequence is TGTGCCTGGAGTAGAGGGGGGAGGGATGAGCAGTTCTTC. Translation: CAWSRGGRDEQFF. The full variable domain, in which reference TRBV30 and TRBJ2-1 provide the parts outside the CDR3, is SQTIHQWPATLVQPVGSPLSLECTVEGTSNPNLYWYRQAAGRGLQLLFYSVGIGQISSEVPQNLSASRPQDRQFILSSKKLLLSDSGFYLCAWSRGGRDEQFFGPGTRLTVL.

This clone came up once. The V gene is TRBV7-3, the J gene TRBJ2-3; TRBD2 agrees at 15 bases. Per the germline V gene, CDR1 is SGHTA and CDR2 is FQGTGA. This CDR3 has 18 residues. V lost 0 bases to trimming and J lost 1 base; unmatched junction nucleotides: 2. DNA for the CDR3: TGTGCCAGCAGCTTAACCGGGACTAGCGGGGGGCGCACAGATACGCAGTATTTT. This translates into CASSLTGTSGGRTDTQYF.

This clone has a handful of counts. The rearrangement links TRBV28 to TRBJ2-1, with 12 bases aligning to TRBD2. CDR1 is MDHEN, CDR2 SYDVKM, per germline. V shed 6 bases, J shed 8 bases, and the junction held 11 bases outside the gene matches. The CDR3 is 16 residues long. CDR3 DNA sequence: TGTGCCAGCAGCGATCTAGCGGGAGGGCCTCTTGATGAGCAGTTCTTC. Protein product: CASSDLAGGPLDEQFF. The complete variable domain, with remaining parts taken from reference TRBV28 and TRBJ2-1, reads DVKVTQSSRYLVKRTGEKVFLECVQDMDHENMFWYRQDPGLGLRLIYFSYDVKMKEKGDIPEGYSVSREKKERFSLILESASTNQTSMYLCASSDLAGGPLDEQFFGPGTRLTVL.

The V call is TRBV6-2 or TRBV6-3, the J call TRBJ1-1, with 7 positions matching TRBD1. This CDR3 has 18 residues. The germline V gene encodes CDR1 MNHEY and CDR2 SVGEGT. V dropped 2 bases and J dropped 5; count of bases not matched to a gene: 17. The chain's CDR3 is CASSYAQGRGRLWTEAFF. DNA for the CDR3: TGTGCCAGCAGTTACGCTCAGGGCAGGGGGAGGCTATGGACTGAAGCTTTCTTT.

This chain connects TRBV28 to TRBJ1-5, with TRBD1 matching 7 bases. CDR1 and CDR2 (germline): MDHEN, SYDVKM. The CDR3 covers 17 residues. V was clipped by 4 bases and J by 3 bases; unmatched bases: 12. CDR3 protein: CASSSAGTEYLNQPQHF. DNA of the CDR3: TGTGCCAGCAGTTCAGCCGGGACAGAGTATCTCAATCAGCCCCAGCATTTT.

The sample holds one count of this clone. This chain uses TRBV5-6 with TRBJ2-1; 11 bases map to TRBD2. The CDR3 runs to 16 residues. Per the germline V gene, CDR1 is SGHDT and CDR2 is YYEEEE. Germline trimming cut 1 base from V and 8 bases from J; bases unmatched to any gene: 8. The CDR3 is CASSLTGLAVQDEQFF. In DNA form, the CDR3 reads TGTGCCAGCAGCTTGACGGGACTAGCGGTACAGGATGAGCAGTTCTTC.

The V gene is TRBV7-9, the J gene TRBJ2-2; D gene unclear. The length of the CDR3 is 15 residues. Germline V lookup: CDR1 SEHNR, CDR2 FQNEAQ (reference sequence). V was shortened by 5 bases and J by 7 bases, with 17 bases between the two germline ends. The CDR3 protein is CASSPKKELVGELFF. CDR3 nucleotide sequence: TGTGCCAGCAGCCCAAAGAAAGAGTTGGTCGGGGAGCTGTTTTTT.

This sequence joins TRBV7-2 and TRBJ2-7; D is possibly TRBD1 (6 bases). CDR3 length: 14 amino acids. Germline V lookup: CDR1 SGHTA, CDR2 FQGNSA. V lost 3 bases to trimming and J lost 3 bases, with 12 bases between them. The CDR3 nucleotides read TGTGCCAGCAGCTTTGGGGGCGCTATCTACGAGCAGTACTTC. It codes for CASSFGGAIYEQYF.

The J gene is TRBJ2-1, the V gene TRBV5-4; 10 nucleotides match TRBD2. With 2 bases clipped from V and 1 base from J, the junction kept 3 bases outside the gene matches. The CDR3 runs to 16 residues. The V gene's germline CDR1 is SGHNT and CDR2 YYREEE (reference sequence). CDR3 sequence reads: CASSFTSGVSYNEQFF. As DNA, the CDR3 is TGTGCCAGCAGCTTTACTAGCGGGGTATCCTACAATGAGCAGTTCTTC. Looking up the rest from reference TRBV5-4 and TRBJ2-1 gives the full variable domain: ETGVTQSPTHLIKTRGQQVTLRCSSQSGHNTVSWYQQALGQGPQFIFQYYREEENGRGNFPPRFSGLQFPNYSSELNVNALELDDSALYLCASSFTSGVSYNEQFFGPGTRLTVL.

The chain employs TRBV11-2 and TRBJ1-4; D gene uncertain. The germline V gene encodes CDR1 SGHAT and CDR2 FQNNGV. V lost 4 bases and J 7 bases, leaving 16 bases between the germline ends. The CDR3 is made up of 15 amino acids. CDR3 loop: CASSSRGAGSEKLFF. The CDR3 DNA follows: TGTGCCAGCAGCTCCCGGGGTGCGGGTTCTGAAAAACTGTTTTTT.

The genes are TRBV5-5 and TRBJ1-1; D possibly corresponds to TRBD1 (6 bases). The V and J ends lost 2 bases and 1 base respectively, with 9 bases between them. CDR1 is SGHKS and CDR2 is YYEKEE in the germline V gene (reference sequence). This CDR3 spans 14 amino acids. The CDR3 sequence: CASSFQGTNTEAFF. The CDR3 nucleotides read TGTGCCAGCAGCTTTCAGGGGACGAACACTGAAGCTTTCTTT.

The chain links TRBV11-2 to TRBJ1-1; D unclear. CDR1 is SGHAT, CDR2 FQNNGV, per germline. V gave up 3 bases and J gave up 0 bases, with 5 bases separating them. There are 13 residues in the CDR3. The CDR3 protein is CASSFSMNTEAFF. The CDR3, as DNA: TGTGCCAGCAGCTTTTCCATGAACACTGAAGCTTTCTTT. Variable domain in full (rest from reference TRBV11-2 and TRBJ1-1): EAGVAQSPRYKIIEKRQSVAFWCNPISGHATLYWYQQILGQGPKLLIQFQNNGVVDDSQLPKDRFSAERLKGVDSTLKIQPAKLEDSAVYLCASSFSMNTEAFFGQGTRLTVV.

The chain has TRBV14 and TRBJ1-1, with unresolved D. V gave up 0 bases and J gave up 4 bases, with 9 bases separating them. There are 14 residues in the CDR3. Germline values: CDR1 SGHDN, CDR2 FVKESK. In DNA, the CDR3 is TGTGCCAGCAGCCAAGATTTGCAGATCACTGAAGCTTTCTTT. It is translated as CASSQDLQITEAFF.

The chain uses TRBV7-2 and TRBJ1-2, with TRBD1 identical over 9 bases. This CDR3 has 15 amino acids. The germline V gene has CDR1 SGHTA and CDR2 FQGNSA. Trimming cost V 6 bases and J 5 bases; bases outside gene matches: 10. CDR3 protein: CASRERDRVFYGYTF. The CDR3 DNA is TGTGCCAGCAGAGAAAGGGACAGGGTCTTTTATGGCTACACCTTC. Filled out from reference TRBV7-2 and TRBJ1-2, the complete variable domain reads GAGVSQSPSNKVTEKGKDVELRCDPISGHTALYWYRQSLGQGLEFLIYFQGNSAPDKSGLPSDRFSAERTGGSVSTLTIQRTQQEDSAVYLCASRERDRVFYGYTFGSGTRLTVV.

V and J are TRBV7-2 and TRBJ1-4, with D perhaps matching TRBD1 (5 bases). Trimming shortened V by 8 bases and J by 0 bases, and 10 bases separated the two germline ends. Germline lookup yields CDR1 SGHTA and CDR2 FQGNSA. The length of the CDR3 is 14 residues. For the CDR3, the DNA is TGTGCCAGCGCCTCGGGGGCAACTAATGAAAAACTGTTTTTT. Its translation is CASASGATNEKLFF.

V gene TRBV4-3 combines with J gene TRBJ1-1; no reliable D call. The CDR3 is 16 amino acids. The V gene's germline CDR1 is LGHNA and CDR2 YSLEER. Trimming stripped 1 base from V and 1 base from J, with 13 bases between. As DNA, the CDR3 is TGCGCCAGCAGCCAAGTCTACGGCAGGCAGAACACTGAAGCTTTCTTT. Translated, it gives CASSQVYGRQNTEAFF.

The chain employs TRBV21-1 and TRBJ2-5; the table's TRBD1 call for D was not verified on the DNA. TRBV21-1 is annotated as a pseudogene. The CDR3 is made up of 15 amino acids. The CDR3 spells CASYIGTGGTETQYF. The CDR3 DNA reads as TGTGCCAGTTACATCGGGACAGGGGGCACAGAGACCCAGTACTTC.

The chain uses TRBV7-2 and TRBJ1-2, with D perhaps matching TRBD1 (5 bases). This CDR3 region has 15 residues. With 0 bases removed from V and 4 bases from J, the gap between germline ends came to 12 bases. Germline CDR1 reads SGHTA; CDR2 reads FQGNSA. The CDR3 DNA reads as TGTGCCAGCAGCTTAGCGGAGGGGATGGGCTATGGCTACACCTTC. The encoded protein is CASSLAEGMGYGYTF. Together with reference TRBV7-2 and TRBJ1-2, the CDR3 gives the full variable domain: GAGVSQSPSNKVTEKGKDVELRCDPISGHTALYWYRQSLGQGLEFLIYFQGNSAPDKSGLPSDRFSAERTGGSVSTLTIQRTQQEDSAVYLCASSLAEGMGYGYTFGSGTRLTVV.

The rearrangement joins TRBV19 to TRBJ1-6; D ambiguous. This CDR3 comprises 13 residues. CDR1 is LNHDA, CDR2 SQIVND, per germline (reference sequence). Trimming removed 5 bases from V and 10 bases from J, with 12 bases in between. The CDR3 reads CASSLDGESPLHF. The CDR3 nucleotides read TGTGCCAGTAGTTTGGACGGGGAATCACCCCTCCACTTT.